This TCR beta chain was sequenced in a study of technical replicates of blood from a handful of donors. This clone was counted a single time. Only in-frame clones appear in the TCRdb table, and some are missing; sequencing was by immunoSEQ multiplex PCR. The table has 65,000 to 80,000 clones, 80% to 95% seen once. The V and J ends lost 0 bases and 4 bases respectively, with 15 bases between them. CDR1 and CDR2 from the germline V gene are SNHLY and FYNNEI. The CDR3 spans 16 residues. The sequence was obtained from a human donor in good health. The chain joins TRBV2 to TRBJ1-2, with no clear D. Sample: T cells isolated from PBMCs. CDR3 region: CASSEARPTSLYGYTF. The CDR3 bases are TGTGCCAGCAGTGAAGCGAGGCCGACTTCCCTCTATGGCTACACCTTC.